What follows is one T cell receptor beta chain and its context. The antigen remains unidentified. This record comes from a study of T cell responses to AZD1222 COVID-19 vaccine. Notes on the study in general: Donors in the cohort were predominantly white British and more often female, and clonal diversity was possibly underestimated. Baseline antibody screening turned up just a handful of seropositive AZD1222 recipients.

TCRdb keeps only in-frame clones here, not all; method: immunoSEQ multiplex PCR. The top ten hold approximately 5.1% of the sample, which has roughly 100,000 clones, about 88% seen once. The CDR3 runs to 12 residues. Germline CDR1 reads SGHTA; CDR2 reads FQGNSA. V lost 5 bases and J 3 bases, leaving 6 bases between the germline ends. The starting material was peripheral blood, obtained on day 0 of AZD1222 vaccination. The rearrangement uses TRBV7-2 and TRBJ2-3; D is uncertain. The source of this sequence is an adult in good health. CDR3 bases: TGTGCCAGCAGCCCCTTTACAGATACGCAGTATTTT. Translated: CASSPFTDTQYF.